These 18 T cell receptor beta chains originate from one sample sequenced in a study of cytomegalovirus exposure and HLA in healthy donors. The PCR ran on 60 Vbeta and 13 Jbeta primers. Profiled with immunoSEQ multiplex PCR; TCRdb holds only in-frame clones, not every one. The table lists about 140,000 clones, approximately 70% of them singletons, with over 1.5% in the top ten. Sequenced material: PBMCs. The receptor set was obtained from a human donor in good health.

This chain uses TRBV10-3 with TRBJ1-1; D is possibly TRBD1 (5 bases). The CDR3 runs 13 residues. V lost 2 bases and J lost 3, with 7 bases in between. The V gene's germline CDR1 is ENHRY and CDR2 SYGVKD. The CDR3 DNA sequence: TGTGCCATCAGTGAGCGGGGGGACACTGAAGCTTTCTTT. Translation gives CAISERGDTEAFF.

The chain uses TRBV12-2 and TRBJ2-1; the D segment call TRBD2 is taken from the table without a DNA check. TRBV12-2 is a known pseudogene. This CDR3 is 16 amino acids long. CDR3 nucleotides: TGTGCAAGTCGCTTACTACTAGTTGTCTTTCCGGATGAGCAGTTCTTC. Translated: CASRLLLVVFPDEQFF.

The chain joins TRBV28 to TRBJ2-3; TRBD2 agrees at 7 bases. The germline CDR1 and CDR2 sequences are MDHEN and SYDVKM. The CDR3 extends over 17 amino acids. V shed 1 base and J 2 bases; nucleotides not matched to a gene: 9. As DNA, the CDR3 is TGTGCCAGCAGTTTATTTTTGGCTAGCGGTAACACAGATACGCAGTATTTT. It encodes CASSLFLASGNTDTQYF.

This clone showed up just once. The chain employs TRBV9 and TRBJ2-5, with 7 positions matching TRBD2. Germline V gene sequence: CDR1 SGDLS, CDR2 YYNGEE. The ends lost 0 bases at V and 1 base at J; junction bases unmatched: 9. The CDR3 is 17 residues long. CDR3 coding DNA: TGTGCCAGCAGCGTAGCTGGGGCTAGCGGCCCCCAAGAGACCCAGTACTTC. It encodes CASSVAGASGPQETQYF. The full variable domain, its missing parts supplied by reference TRBV9 and TRBJ2-5, is DSGVTQTPKHLITATGQRVTLRCSPRSGDLSVYWYQQSLDQGLQFLIQYYNGEERAKGNILERFSAQQFPDLHSELNLSSLELGDSALYFCASSVAGASGPQETQYFGPGTRLLVL.

This sequence joins TRBV19 and TRBJ2-2; TRBD2 is a possible D gene (5 bases). Germline V gene data show CDR1 as LNHDA and CDR2 as SQIVND (reference sequence). The CDR3 consists of 13 residues. V was pared by 6 bases and J by 4 bases, with 9 bases between. CDR3 sequence: CASRRDGTGELFF. In nucleotides, the CDR3 is TGTGCCAGTAGGAGGGATGGCACCGGGGAGCTGTTTTTT. The full variable domain, its missing parts supplied by reference TRBV19 and TRBJ2-2, is DGGITQSPKYLFRKEGQNVTLSCEQNLNHDAMYWYRQDPGQGLRLIYYSQIVNDFQKGDIAEGYSVSREKKESFPLTVTSAQKNPTAFYLCASRRDGTGELFFGEGSRLTVL.

This clone was seen once. The V gene is TRBV5-1, the J gene TRBJ2-7; 10 bases fit TRBD2. Per the germline V gene, CDR1 is SGHRS and CDR2 is YFSETQ. The CDR3 sequence is 16 residues long. The V segment lost 4 bases and the J segment 5 bases; nucleotides outside the gene matches: 12. The CDR3 sequence: CASSPGWLAGADEQYF. For the CDR3, the DNA is TGCGCCAGCAGCCCGGGTTGGCTAGCGGGAGCCGACGAGCAGTACTTC.

The chain uses TRBV5-1 and TRBJ2-3, with D unresolved. The CDR3 contains 13 residues. Deletions cut 4 bases from V and 4 bases from J, with 10 bases between. CDR1 is SGHRS and CDR2 is YFSETQ in the germline V gene. CDR3 coding DNA: TGCGCCAGCAGCCCGTTTCGCGCAGATACGCAGTATTTT. Its translation: CASSPFRADTQYF.

The chain joins TRBV18 to TRBJ2-2; a possible D gene is TRBD2 (6 bases). V was shortened by 4 bases and J by 6 bases, with 12 bases between the two germline ends. The CDR3 is 14 amino acids. The germline V gene has CDR1 KGHSH and CDR2 LQKENI. CDR3 residues: CASSLRREAGELFF. CDR3 in DNA: TGTGCCAGCTCACTGCGCAGGGAGGCCGGGGAGCTGTTTTTT. The full variable domain, completed using reference TRBV18 and TRBJ2-2, is NAGVMQNPRHLVRRRGQEARLRCSPMKGHSHVYWYRQLPEEGLKFMVYLQKENIIDESGMPKERFSAEFPKEGPSILRIQQVVRGDSAAYFCASSLRREAGELFFGEGSRLTVL.

This clone has just a few counts. The chain uses TRBV9 and TRBJ2-5; the D gene is possibly TRBD2 (5 bases). This CDR3 comprises 15 residues. Germline V gene lookup returns CDR1 SGDLS and CDR2 YYNGEE. V was cut by 3 bases and J by 2 bases, with 14 bases left in between. The CDR3: CASSGAVGKQETQYF. CDR3 in DNA: TGTGCCAGCAGCGGAGCAGTCGGGAAGCAAGAGACCCAGTACTTC. Together with reference TRBV9 and TRBJ2-5, the CDR3 gives the full variable domain: DSGVTQTPKHLITATGQRVTLRCSPRSGDLSVYWYQQSLDQGLQFLIQYYNGEERAKGNILERFSAQQFPDLHSELNLSSLELGDSALYFCASSGAVGKQETQYFGPGTRLLVL.

The chain carries TRBV10-3 and TRBJ2-1; D might be TRBD2 (6 bases). Germline loops: CDR1 ENHRY, CDR2 SYGVKD. V dropped 0 bases and J dropped 3 bases, with 9 bases sitting between them. This CDR3 is built from 15 residues. CDR3 in amino acids: CAISESEEGYNEQFF. The CDR3 DNA follows: TGTGCCATCAGTGAGTCGGAGGAGGGCTACAATGAGCAGTTCTTC.

This clone was seen only once. The rearrangement joins TRBV4-1 to TRBJ2-4, with D possibly TRBD2 on 6 matching bases. Germline V gene sequence: CDR1 MGHRA, CDR2 YSYEKL. V was clipped by 5 bases and J by 2 bases, with 22 bases between them. The CDR3 is 18 amino acids. The CDR3 loop is CASSRGSVGGRTKNIQYF. CDR3 bases: TGCGCCAGCAGCAGGGGCTCCGTGGGGGGTCGGACCAAAAACATTCAGTACTTC.

This clone was observed once. The rearrangement joins TRBV19 to TRBJ2-7, with D perhaps TRBD1 (5 bases). This CDR3 has 14 residues. The V and J ends lost 3 bases and 7 bases respectively, with 16 bases between them. Germline V CDR1 and CDR2: LNHDA, SQIVND (reference sequence). CDR3 in DNA: TGTGCCAGTAGTATCGGAGTAGAAGGGGATGAGCAGTACTTC. Protein sequence: CASSIGVEGDEQYF. Full variable domain (missing parts from reference TRBV19 and TRBJ2-7): DGGITQSPKYLFRKEGQNVTLSCEQNLNHDAMYWYRQDPGQGLRLIYYSQIVNDFQKGDIAEGYSVSREKKESFPLTVTSAQKNPTAFYLCASSIGVEGDEQYFGPGTRLTVT.

The gene calls are TRBV27 and TRBJ2-2, with 10 bases lining up with TRBD2. The V gene end was trimmed by 3 bases and the J gene end by 3 bases; junction bases not matched to a gene: 1. CDR1 MNHEY and CDR2 SMNVEV come from the germline V gene (reference sequence). The CDR3 has 15 residues. The CDR3 nucleotides read TGTGCCAGCAGTTTGGGACTAGCGTACACCGGGGAGCTGTTTTTT. Protein: CASSLGLAYTGELFF.

This chain links TRBV5-1 with TRBJ2-2; D uncertain. Trimming took off 7 bases at V and 7 bases at J, with 11 bases between the two ends. Germline V lookup: CDR1 SGHRS, CDR2 YFSETQ. This CDR3 has 12 residues. The CDR3 sequence: CASGLSFGELFF. The CDR3 DNA sequence: TGCGCCAGCGGGCTTTCGTTCGGGGAGCTGTTTTTT.

The rearrangement joins TRBV7-2 to TRBJ2-3; the D gene is possibly TRBD1 (6 bases). CDR1 is SGHTA, CDR2 FQGNSA, per germline. The germline V and J ends were trimmed by 4 bases and 3 bases, with 14 bases remaining between them. The CDR3 has 15 residues. CDR3 nucleotides: TGTGCCAGCAGCTCGAGGGGGTTAGAGACAGATACGCAGTATTTT. As protein: CASSSRGLETDTQYF.

V gene TRBV9 combines with J gene TRBJ2-5; 10 bases line up with TRBD2. CDR1 is SGDLS and CDR2 is YYNGEE in the germline V gene. The CDR3 runs to 16 residues. With 3 bases clipped from V and 2 bases from J, the junction kept 7 bases outside the gene matches. DNA for the CDR3: TGTGCCAGCAGCGCCGGACTAGCGGAAATGCAAGAGACCCAGTACTTC. This codes for CASSAGLAEMQETQYF.

V is TRBV5-4 and J is TRBJ2-3; D is possibly TRBD2 (5 bases). The CDR3 totals 18 residues. From germline, CDR1 is SGHNT and CDR2 YYREEE (reference sequence). Trimming took off 4 bases at V and 6 bases at J, with 27 bases between the two ends. The CDR3 here is CASSPRVRARPPPDTQYF. The CDR3 DNA sequence: TGTGCCAGCAGCCCGCGGGTAAGGGCCCGCCCCCCCCCGGATACGCAGTATTTT.

The rearrangement links TRBV2 to TRBJ1-5; D might be TRBD1 (5 bases). The germline V gene has CDR1 SNHLY and CDR2 FYNNEI. The CDR3 consists of 15 residues. The germline V and J ends were trimmed by 5 bases and 3 bases, with 14 bases remaining between them. The CDR3 coding sequence is TGTGCCAGCAGTTCCGCCGGGGGGGTCAATCAGCCCCAGCATTTT. The encoded protein is CASSSAGGVNQPQHF.